This is a list of T cell receptor beta chains from one sample in a study of OX40 agonist ivuxolimab in advanced cancers. Produced via immunoSEQ multiplex PCR; TCRdb's table is partial and in-frame only. The repertoire consists of about 53,000 clones, with more than 70% occurring once and the leading ten covering 3.5% to 5.5%. Here the sequenced sample was CD4+ or CD8+ T cells sorted from blood, taken in a trial of the OX40 agonist ivuxolimab. These receptors originate from an adult with an advanced solid tumor such as melanoma, head and neck, liver or kidney cancer. Each CDR3 is given with its conserved first and last residue. Fields, in order: D gene, J gene, clone size, V gene, CDR3 DNA, CDR3 protein. The D gene is left open where the match is weak. The size of a clone is reported for some rows only, either as once, few or many, or as a class for expanded clones.

d_call: -; j_call: TRBJ2-1; clone_size: -; v_call: TRBV5-4; cdr3_nt: TGTGCCAGCAGCTTGGGTGGACTATTCTACAATGAGCAGTTCTTC; cdr3_aa: CASSLGGLFYNEQFF
d_call: -; j_call: TRBJ1-3; clone_size: -; v_call: TRBV29-1; cdr3_nt: TGCAGCGTTCAACCATCCGGAAACACCATATATTTT; cdr3_aa: CSVQPSGNTIYF
d_call: TRBD2; j_call: TRBJ2-7; clone_size: -; v_call: TRBV5-1; cdr3_nt: TGCGCCAGCAGCTTGGCGGGGGGGACCTACGAGCAGTACTTC; cdr3_aa: CASSLAGGTYEQYF
d_call: TRBD1; j_call: TRBJ2-7; clone_size: -; v_call: TRBV6-6; cdr3_nt: TGTGCCAGCAGAGAAATCCCGGGACAGATATACGAGCAGTACTTC; cdr3_aa: CASREIPGQIYEQYF
d_call: -; j_call: TRBJ1-2; clone_size: -; v_call: TRBV28; cdr3_nt: TGTGCCAGCAGTTCGGACAGCAACTATGGCTACACCTTC; cdr3_aa: CASSSDSNYGYTF
d_call: -; j_call: TRBJ1-2; clone_size: -; v_call: TRBV27; cdr3_nt: TGTGCCAGCAGTTTAGGCGGGGAATCTAACTATGGCTACACCTTC; cdr3_aa: CASSLGGESNYGYTF
d_call: -; j_call: TRBJ2-5; clone_size: -; v_call: TRBV2; cdr3_nt: TGTGCCAGCAGCCCAGGGGGGGGCACGGAAGAGACCCAGTACTTC; cdr3_aa: CASSPGGGTEETQYF
d_call: TRBD2; j_call: TRBJ2-3; clone_size: -; v_call: TRBV4-2; cdr3_nt: TGTGCCAGCAGCCAGGCAGTTGGGGGGGGTTCGGCAGATACGCAGTATTTT; cdr3_aa: CASSQAVGGGSADTQYF
d_call: TRBD2; j_call: TRBJ2-5; clone_size: -; v_call: TRBV11-2; cdr3_nt: TGTGCCAGCAGCTCCCTTGGAACTAGCGGGAGAGAGACCCAGTACTTC; cdr3_aa: CASSSLGTSGRETQYF
d_call: TRBD2; j_call: TRBJ2-1; clone_size: -; v_call: TRBV27; cdr3_nt: TGTGCCAGCAGTTTTGTTGCTATCCGGACTAGCGGGCGAGATGAGCAGTTCTTC; cdr3_aa: CASSFVAIRTSGRDEQFF
d_call: -; j_call: TRBJ1-1; clone_size: -; v_call: TRBV6-5; cdr3_nt: TGTGCCAGCAGTAAACCGGGACACTTGAACACTGAAGCTTTCTTT; cdr3_aa: CASSKPGHLNTEAFF
d_call: -; j_call: TRBJ1-3; clone_size: -; v_call: TRBV7-9; cdr3_nt: TGTGCCAGCAGTCCGGCGATCTCTGGAAACACCATATATTTT; cdr3_aa: CASSPAISGNTIYF
d_call: -; j_call: TRBJ1-1; clone_size: -; v_call: TRBV7-6; cdr3_nt: TGTGCCAGCAGCTTAACCAACGGGGGGGCGAACACTGAAGCTTTCTTT; cdr3_aa: CASSLTNGGANTEAFF
d_call: TRBD2; j_call: TRBJ2-6; clone_size: -; v_call: TRBV6-7; cdr3_nt: TGTGCCAGCAGTTGTGGGACTAGCGGGAGGTTGGGGGCCAACGTCCTGACTTTC; cdr3_aa: CASSCGTSGRLGANVLTF
d_call: -; j_call: TRBJ1-1; clone_size: -; v_call: TRBV7-2; cdr3_nt: TGTGCCAGCGGATTACCCGGCGGAGGCACTGAAGCTTTCTTT; cdr3_aa: CASGLPGGGTEAFF
d_call: -; j_call: TRBJ2-2; clone_size: few; v_call: TRBV6-1; cdr3_nt: TGTGCCAGCAGCCGAAACACCGGGGAGCTGTTTTTT; cdr3_aa: CASSRNTGELFF
d_call: TRBD2; j_call: TRBJ2-1; clone_size: -; v_call: TRBV5-6; cdr3_nt: TGTGCCAGCAGCCCACTAATGCCTAGCGGGAGGGCCAGATCTGAGCAGTTCTTC; cdr3_aa: CASSPLMPSGRARSEQFF
d_call: -; j_call: TRBJ2-3; clone_size: -; v_call: TRBV30; cdr3_nt: TGTGCCTCTCGGGGGCGAGGCACAGATACGCAGTATTTT; cdr3_aa: CASRGRGTDTQYF
d_call: -; j_call: TRBJ1-2; clone_size: -; v_call: TRBV5-4; cdr3_nt: TGTGCCAGCAGCTCCAGGACGGGGATCTATGGCTACACCTTC; cdr3_aa: CASSSRTGIYGYTF
d_call: -; j_call: TRBJ2-5; clone_size: -; v_call: TRBV10-3; cdr3_nt: TGTGCCATCAGTGGGCCTGGGGTGGGAGAAGAGACCCAGTACTTC; cdr3_aa: CAISGPGVGEETQYF
d_call: TRBD1; j_call: TRBJ2-7; clone_size: -; v_call: TRBV7-2; cdr3_nt: TGTGCCAGCAGCTACAGCGCCTCAGCAGGGGGCAATAACTACGAGCAGTACTTC; cdr3_aa: CASSYSASAGGNNYEQYF
d_call: -; j_call: TRBJ1-1; clone_size: few; v_call: TRBV11-3; cdr3_nt: TGTGCCAGCAGCGTTGGACATTCGAACACTGAAGCTTTCTTT; cdr3_aa: CASSVGHSNTEAFF
d_call: -; j_call: TRBJ2-5; clone_size: -; v_call: TRBV29-1; cdr3_nt: TGCAGCGTTGGTGAGGTTCAGGGAGAGACCCAGTACTTC; cdr3_aa: CSVGEVQGETQYF
d_call: TRBD1; j_call: TRBJ2-1; clone_size: -; v_call: TRBV5-1; cdr3_nt: TGCGCCAGCAGCTTGGCCCCAGGGGGCGTAGGTTGGGGGCAGTTCTTC; cdr3_aa: CASSLAPGGVGWGQFF
d_call: TRBD1; j_call: TRBJ1-1; clone_size: -; v_call: TRBV27; cdr3_nt: TGTGCCAGCAGACCTATGGGACAGATGAACACTGAAGCTTTCTTT; cdr3_aa: CASRPMGQMNTEAFF
d_call: -; j_call: TRBJ2-5; clone_size: -; v_call: TRBV30; cdr3_nt: TGTGCCTGGAGTGACGAGGGGGAGACCCAGTACTTC; cdr3_aa: CAWSDEGETQYF
d_call: -; j_call: TRBJ2-5; clone_size: -; v_call: TRBV5-4; cdr3_nt: TGTGCCAGCAGCCGTGCCGGGACGGTCAAAGAGACCCAGTACTTC; cdr3_aa: CASSRAGTVKETQYF
d_call: -; j_call: TRBJ2-1; clone_size: -; v_call: TRBV5-1; cdr3_nt: TGCGCCAGCAGCTTGGGGCTCGGGATGGGTGCCTACAATGAGCAGTTCTTC; cdr3_aa: CASSLGLGMGAYNEQFF
d_call: -; j_call: TRBJ2-5; clone_size: -; v_call: TRBV21-1; cdr3_nt: TGTGCCAGCAGCTTACGGACTAGCGGGATCGAGACCCAGTACTTC; cdr3_aa: CASSLRTSGIETQYF
d_call: -; j_call: TRBJ2-7; clone_size: -; v_call: TRBV25-1; cdr3_nt: TGTGCCAGCAGTGAATATACCGCAGACTACGAGCAGTACTTC; cdr3_aa: CASSEYTADYEQYF
d_call: -; j_call: TRBJ2-2; clone_size: -; v_call: TRBV6-1; cdr3_nt: TGTGCCAGCAGTGAAGGACACGCGAACACCGGGGAGCTGTTTTTT; cdr3_aa: CASSEGHANTGELFF
d_call: TRBD1; j_call: TRBJ1-4; clone_size: -; v_call: TRBV28; cdr3_nt: TGTGCCAGCAGATTTTCAGGGGACAGTCTGTTTTTT; cdr3_aa: CASRFSGDSLFF
d_call: -; j_call: TRBJ2-5; clone_size: -; v_call: TRBV5-1; cdr3_nt: TGCGCCAGCAGCCGGGAATCCCAAGAGACCCAGTACTTC; cdr3_aa: CASSRESQETQYF
d_call: -; j_call: TRBJ2-2; clone_size: -; v_call: TRBV5-1; cdr3_nt: TGCGCCAGCAGCTTTGGTCGAAGCACCGGGGAGCTGTTTTTT; cdr3_aa: CASSFGRSTGELFF
d_call: TRBD2; j_call: TRBJ2-5; clone_size: -; v_call: TRBV5-1; cdr3_nt: TGCGCCAGCAGCTTCGGACTAGCGGGAAGGGAGACCCAGTACTTC; cdr3_aa: CASSFGLAGRETQYF
d_call: TRBD2; j_call: TRBJ2-2; clone_size: once; v_call: TRBV4-2; cdr3_nt: TGTGCCAGCAGCCAAGGGACGGGGGGTCGGGACACCGGGGAGCTGTTTTTT; cdr3_aa: CASSQGTGGRDTGELFF
d_call: TRBD2; j_call: TRBJ2-7; clone_size: once; v_call: TRBV7-2; cdr3_nt: TGTGCCAGCAGCTTATGGCGCGGGAGCTCCTACGAGCAGTACTTC; cdr3_aa: CASSLWRGSSYEQYF
d_call: -; j_call: TRBJ2-1; clone_size: -; v_call: TRBV11-3; cdr3_nt: TGTGCCAGCAGCTTAGGGTCCCGGGATAGGGGATATGAGCAGTTCTTC; cdr3_aa: CASSLGSRDRGYEQFF
d_call: -; j_call: TRBJ2-3; clone_size: once; v_call: TRBV27; cdr3_nt: TGTGCCAGCCGCCGGGACGTAACAGATACGCAGTATTTT; cdr3_aa: CASRRDVTDTQYF
d_call: TRBD2; j_call: TRBJ2-1; clone_size: -; v_call: TRBV15; cdr3_nt: TGTGCCACCAGCAGGGGTGCGGGAGGGAGGGATGAGCAGTTCTTC; cdr3_aa: CATSRGAGGRDEQFF
d_call: TRBD1; j_call: TRBJ2-2; clone_size: -; v_call: TRBV5-6; cdr3_nt: TGTGCCAGCAGCGCAACCGGACAGGTGGGCTCCGGGGAGCTGTTTTTT; cdr3_aa: CASSATGQVGSGELFF
d_call: -; j_call: TRBJ2-1; clone_size: -; v_call: TRBV19; cdr3_nt: TGTGCCAGTAGTCCGAACAATGAGCAGTTCTTC; cdr3_aa: CASSPNNEQFF
d_call: TRBD1; j_call: TRBJ2-4; clone_size: -; v_call: TRBV27; cdr3_nt: TGTGCCAGCAGCGCCCTAGGGACAGGGCTCCGCATTCAGTACTTC; cdr3_aa: CASSALGTGLRIQYF
d_call: -; j_call: TRBJ2-3; clone_size: once; v_call: TRBV5-1; cdr3_nt: TGCGCCAGCAGCTTTAACGGTGGCACAGATACGCAGTATTTT; cdr3_aa: CASSFNGGTDTQYF
d_call: TRBD2; j_call: TRBJ2-3; clone_size: many; v_call: TRBV5-1; cdr3_nt: TGCGCCAGCAGCCTCGGGACTAGCGGGATCGCTAGCACAGATACGCAGTATTTT; cdr3_aa: CASSLGTSGIASTDTQYF
d_call: TRBD1; j_call: TRBJ2-1; clone_size: -; v_call: TRBV7-8; cdr3_nt: TGTGCCAGCAGCCCCGGGACAGGGGCTGGGAATGAGCAGTTCTTC; cdr3_aa: CASSPGTGAGNEQFF
d_call: -; j_call: TRBJ2-5; clone_size: -; v_call: TRBV10-1; cdr3_nt: TGCGCCAGCAGTGAGCGGGCTAGAGGGGGACAAGAGACCCAGTACTTC; cdr3_aa: CASSERARGGQETQYF